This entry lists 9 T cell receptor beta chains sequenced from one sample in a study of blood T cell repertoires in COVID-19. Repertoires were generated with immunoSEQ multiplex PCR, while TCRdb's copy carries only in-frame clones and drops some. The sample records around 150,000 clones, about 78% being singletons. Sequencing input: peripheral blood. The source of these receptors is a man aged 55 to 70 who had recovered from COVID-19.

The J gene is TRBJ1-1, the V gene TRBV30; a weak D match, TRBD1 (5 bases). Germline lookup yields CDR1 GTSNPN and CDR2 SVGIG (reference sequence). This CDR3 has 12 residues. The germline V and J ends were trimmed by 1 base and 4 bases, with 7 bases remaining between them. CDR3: CAWSGQFTEAFF. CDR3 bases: TGTGCCTGGAGTGGACAGTTCACTGAAGCTTTCTTT.

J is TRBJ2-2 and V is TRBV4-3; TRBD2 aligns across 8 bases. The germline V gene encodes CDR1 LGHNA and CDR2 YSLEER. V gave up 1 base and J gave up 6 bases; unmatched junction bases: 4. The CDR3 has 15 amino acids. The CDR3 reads CASSQAGGAPGELFF. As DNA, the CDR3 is TGCGCCAGCAGCCAAGCGGGGGGGGCCCCCGGGGAGCTGTTTTTT.

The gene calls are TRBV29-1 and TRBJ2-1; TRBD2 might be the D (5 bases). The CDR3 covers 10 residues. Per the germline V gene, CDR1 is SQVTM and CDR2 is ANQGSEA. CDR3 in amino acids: CAAGLGEQFF. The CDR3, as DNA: TGCGCGGCCGGACTTGGTGAGCAGTTCTTC.

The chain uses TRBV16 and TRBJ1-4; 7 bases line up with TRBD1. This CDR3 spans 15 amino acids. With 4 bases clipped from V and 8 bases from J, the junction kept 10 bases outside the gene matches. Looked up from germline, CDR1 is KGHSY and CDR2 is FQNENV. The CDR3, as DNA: TGTGCCAGCAGCCCTTCGACAGGGTCAGGGGAAAAACTGTTTTTT. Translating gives CASSPSTGSGEKLFF.

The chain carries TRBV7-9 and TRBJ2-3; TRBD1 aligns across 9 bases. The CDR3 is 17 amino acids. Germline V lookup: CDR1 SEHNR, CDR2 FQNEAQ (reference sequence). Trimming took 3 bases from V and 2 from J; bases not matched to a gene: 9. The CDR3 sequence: CASSLRGTGYLTDTQYF. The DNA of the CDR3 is TGTGCCAGCAGCTTGCGGGGGACAGGGTATCTCACAGATACGCAGTATTTT.

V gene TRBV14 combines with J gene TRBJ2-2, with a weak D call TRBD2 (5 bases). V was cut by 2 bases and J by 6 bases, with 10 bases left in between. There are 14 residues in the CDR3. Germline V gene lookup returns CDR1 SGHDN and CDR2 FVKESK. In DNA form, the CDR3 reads TGTGCCAGCAGCCAAACGCTAGCCGCCGGGGAGCTGTTTTTT. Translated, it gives CASSQTLAAGELFF.

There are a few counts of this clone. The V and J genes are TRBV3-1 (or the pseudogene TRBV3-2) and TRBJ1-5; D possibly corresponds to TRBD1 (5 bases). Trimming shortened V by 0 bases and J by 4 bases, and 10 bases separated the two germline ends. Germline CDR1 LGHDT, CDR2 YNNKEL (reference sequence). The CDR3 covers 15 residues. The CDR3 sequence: CASSQDRGPNQPQHF. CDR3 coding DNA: TGTGCCAGCAGCCAAGATAGGGGCCCGAATCAGCCCCAGCATTTT.

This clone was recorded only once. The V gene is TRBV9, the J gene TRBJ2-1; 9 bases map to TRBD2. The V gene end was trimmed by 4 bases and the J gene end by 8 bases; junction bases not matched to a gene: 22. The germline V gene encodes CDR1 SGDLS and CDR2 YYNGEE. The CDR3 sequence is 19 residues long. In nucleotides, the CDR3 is TGTGCCAGCAGCTCAAGCGGCCTGGGCGCGGCGGGGGGGCCCCATGAGCAGTTCTTC. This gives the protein CASSSSGLGAAGGPHEQFF.

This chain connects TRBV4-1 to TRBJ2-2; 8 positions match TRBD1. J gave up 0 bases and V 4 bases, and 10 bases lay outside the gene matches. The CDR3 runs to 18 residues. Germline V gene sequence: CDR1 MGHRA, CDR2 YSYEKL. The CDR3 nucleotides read TGCGCCAGCAGCCCAGGCCCCCTGGACAGGGCGAACACCGGGGAGCTGTTTTTT. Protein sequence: CASSPGPLDRANTGELFF.